What follows are 28 T cell receptor beta chains derived from one specimen sequenced in a study of blood T cells in healthy people across ages. It was with a sample-barcoded 5' primer and a J-beta primer mix that a second PCR of roughly 7 to 11 cycles was run. TCRdb reanalysed the 5' RACE reads using MiXCR and keeps one entry per CDR3 protein. The sample contains 800,000 to 950,000 distinct CDR3 sequences, around 48% of which appear only once. The sample taken for sequencing was blood. These receptor sequences come from a man aged 30-40 years in good health.

The sample holds a few counts of this clonotype. The chain employs TRBV4-1 and TRBJ1-2; D remains ambiguous. V was trimmed by 0 bases and J by 3 bases, leaving 8 bases between them. The CDR3 spans 14 residues. Germline CDR1 reads MGHRA; CDR2 reads YSYEKL. This chain's CDR3 is CASSQDDADYGYTF. CDR3 sequence (DNA): TGCGCCAGCAGCCAAGATGACGCAGACTATGGCTACACCTTC.

This clonotype turned up a few times. The rearrangement joins TRBV9 to TRBJ1-5; a possible D gene is TRBD1 (5 bases). The CDR3 spans 15 residues. V was cut by 3 bases and J by 0 bases, with 10 bases left in between. The germline CDR1 and CDR2 sequences are SGDLS and YYNGEE. The CDR3 loop is CASSAAGRSNQPQHF. The CDR3 DNA is TGTGCCAGCAGCGCCGCGGGACGTAGCAATCAGCCCCAGCATTTT.

J is TRBJ2-7 and V is TRBV20-1, with 10 positions matching TRBD2. The germline V gene encodes CDR1 DFQATT and CDR2 SNEGSKA (reference sequence). CDR3 size: 15 residues. Trimming cost V 5 bases and J 7 bases; bases outside gene matches: 14. The CDR3 DNA sequence: TGCAGTGCTCAGGAGGGGACTAGCGTATCGGGAGAGCAGTACTTC. As protein: CSAQEGTSVSGEQYF.

The table lists this clonotype with a few counts. V and J are TRBV3-1 and TRBJ2-1; D is ambiguous. The V gene lost 1 base and the J gene lost 12 bases, with 7 bases spanning the gap. This CDR3 spans 11 amino acids. The germline gives CDR1 LGHDT, CDR2 YNNKEL (reference sequence). CDR3 bases: TGTGCCAGCAGCCAAGGGTACGGGCAGTTCTTC. Its protein is CASSQGYGQFF.

J is TRBJ1-2 and V is TRBV3-1, with TRBD1 identical over 7 bases. Germline V gene data show CDR1 as LGHDT and CDR2 as YNNKEL (reference sequence). This CDR3 region has 14 residues. Trimming at V came to 2 bases and at J to 7 bases, leaving 7 bases not matched to a gene. The CDR3 DNA reads TGTGCCAGCAGCCAAATGACAGGGAAGGGTGGCTACACCTTC. Translated, it gives CASSQMTGKGGYTF.

Only one count was recorded for this clonotype. The CDR3 DNA follows: TGCAGTGCTAGGCGCGGGGGGGTCAGCACAGATACGCAGTATTTT. Its translation is CSARRGGVSTDTQYF. The J gene is TRBJ2-3, the V gene TRBV20-1; 9 bases line up with TRBD2. Germline V lookup: CDR1 DFQATT, CDR2 SNEGSKA (reference sequence). This CDR3 contains 15 residues. V shed 3 bases and J 0 bases; nucleotides not matched to a gene: 4.

This clonotype is a singleton in its sample. This may arise from a read error, as a much more abundant clone is one base away. The chain carries TRBV4-1 and TRBJ1-2; D is unclear. There are 17 residues in the CDR3. CDR1 is MGHRA, CDR2 YSYEKL, per germline. CDR3 loop: CASSQDQVRRLDYGCTF. DNA of the CDR3: TGCGCCAGCAGCCAAGATCAAGTACGGCGCCTTGACTATGGCTGCACCTTC.

Only a few counts were recorded for this clonotype. The chain recombines TRBV5-1 with TRBJ1-1; D is ambiguous. This CDR3 spans 15 amino acids. CDR1 is SGHRS, CDR2 YFSETQ, per germline. The V and J ends lost 0 bases and 1 base respectively, with 10 bases between them. CDR3 amino acids: CASSLEGEGNTEAFF. The CDR3 region has the DNA TGCGCCAGCAGCTTGGAGGGCGAGGGGAACACTGAAGCTTTCTTT.

This chain connects TRBV7-9 to TRBJ1-6; D gene uncertain. V dropped 5 bases and J dropped 5 bases, with 13 bases sitting between them. The germline gives CDR1 SEHNR, CDR2 FQNEAQ (reference sequence). The CDR3 spans 15 residues. DNA of the CDR3: TGTGCCAGCAGCCCCCCCGGCCTTAATAATTCACCCCTCCACTTT. Residues: CASSPPGLNNSPLHF.

The gene calls are TRBV20-1 and TRBJ2-5, with D unclear. The V gene lost 2 bases and the J gene lost 2 bases, with 6 bases spanning the gap. The CDR3 runs to 12 residues. CDR1 DFQATT and CDR2 SNEGSKA come from the germline V gene (reference sequence). The CDR3 spells CSARSHQETQYF. CDR3 nucleotides: TGCAGTGCTAGAAGCCATCAAGAGACCCAGTACTTC.

The chain employs TRBV20-1 and TRBJ2-5, with TRBD2 matching 10 bases. The V and J ends lost 6 bases and 11 bases, in that order; junction bases with no gene match: 27. Germline CDR1 and CDR2: DFQATT and SNEGSKA (reference sequence). The CDR3 runs to 18 residues. The CDR3: CSAASPSGRSALSNEQYF. The CDR3 bases are TGCAGTGCCGCTTCGCCTAGCGGGAGATCCGCGCTCTCCAATGAGCAGTACTTC.

This clonotype has more than one count but fewer than ten. V is TRBV25-1 and J is TRBJ2-1, with D perhaps given as TRBD1 or TRBD2 (6 bases each). The V gene's germline CDR1 is MGHDK and CDR2 SYGVNS. The V end was cut by 2 bases, the J end by 7 bases, with 9 bases between. The CDR3 consists of 13 residues. Here the CDR3 DNA reads TGTGCCAGCAGTGAAACAGGGAGGAATGAGCAGTTCTTC. Translating it yields CASSETGRNEQFF.

This clonotype was seen a few times. The chain links TRBV20-1 to TRBJ1-2; 10 bases map to TRBD1. Germline-derived CDR1 and CDR2 are DFQATT and SNEGSKA (reference sequence). The CDR3 totals 14 residues. V dropped 1 base and J dropped 8; count of bases not matched to a gene: 7. As DNA, the CDR3 is TGCAGTGCTAGAGTTGGGACAGGGGATGTGGGCTACACCTTC. Its protein product is CSARVGTGDVGYTF.

CDR3: CASSPRDGDGYTF. CDR3 DNA: TGTGCCAGCAGTCCCCGTGACGGGGATGGCTACACCTTC. This chain joins TRBV6-5 and TRBJ1-2, with D unclear. V was clipped by 5 bases and J by 6 bases, with 13 bases between them. Germline V lookup: CDR1 MNHEY, CDR2 SVGAGI. The CDR3 totals 13 residues.

This clonotype is a singleton in its sample. The gene calls are TRBV24-1 and TRBJ1-5; 8 bases are shared with TRBD1. This CDR3 contains 14 residues. Germline lookup yields CDR1 KGHDR and CDR2 SFDVKD. The V segment lost 6 bases and the J segment 4 bases; nucleotides outside the gene matches: 4. CDR3: CATSRQGNNQPQHF. The CDR3 bases are TGTGCCACCAGTAGACAGGGGAATAATCAGCCCCAGCATTTT.

The gene calls are TRBV6-1 and TRBJ2-5; the match to TRBD1 covers 12 bases. Judging by the DNA end, TRBJ2-7 fits better; the J call may be wrong. CDR1 and CDR2 (germline): MNHNS, SASEGT. The CDR3 runs to 16 residues. CDR3 protein: CASSEAGGTGGNEQYF. The CDR3 nucleotides read TGTGCCAGCAGTGAAGCCGGCGGGACAGGGGGCAACGAGCAGTACTTC.

This clonotype turned up a few times. The chain carries TRBV20-1 and TRBJ1-6, with D hard to call. The germline CDR1 and CDR2 sequences are DFQATT and SNEGSKA (reference sequence). This CDR3 is built from 16 residues. V was clipped by 0 bases and J by 0 bases, with 9 bases between them. CDR3 region: CSAREVKVSYNSPLHF. CDR3 nucleotides: TGCAGTGCTAGAGAGGTTAAGGTCTCCTATAATTCACCCCTCCACTTT.

The CDR3 protein is CASSQRGRAISTDTQYF. In nucleotides, the CDR3 is TGTGCCAGCAGCCAAAGAGGGCGCGCCATCAGCACAGATACGCAGTATTTT. The chain uses TRBV27 and TRBJ2-3; perhaps TRBD2 as D (5 bases). Germline V gene sequence: CDR1 MNHEY, CDR2 SMNVEV (reference sequence). This CDR3 has 17 amino acids. Trimming cost V 6 bases and J 0 bases, with 19 bases left between them.

This sequence joins TRBV12-3 or TRBV12-4 and TRBJ2-3, with D unresolved. This CDR3 is built from 13 residues. The V and J ends lost 6 bases and 3 bases respectively, with 10 bases between them. CDR3: CASRAERTDTQYF. CDR3 nucleotides: TGTGCCAGCAGGGCAGAACGGACAGATACGCAGTATTTT.

Only a few counts were recorded for this clonotype. The V gene is TRBV12-3 or TRBV12-4, the J gene TRBJ2-3, with 9 nucleotides matching TRBD1. J gave up 5 bases and V 6 bases, and 15 bases lay outside the gene matches. This CDR3 spans 17 amino acids. The CDR3 bases are TGTGCCAGCAGCCTATTCACAGGGGGCGATCTAATAGATACGCAGTATTTT. Translating gives CASSLFTGGDLIDTQYF.

The rearrangement links TRBV2 to TRBJ2-3, with 7 bases aligning to TRBD2. Germline values: CDR1 SNHLY, CDR2 FYNNEI. V lost 2 bases to trimming and J lost 2 bases; unmatched junction nucleotides: 7. The CDR3 length is 16 residues. The CDR3 spells CASSEWLAEPTDTQYF. CDR3 in DNA: TGTGCCAGCAGTGAATGGCTAGCGGAACCCACAGATACGCAGTATTTT.

This chain links TRBV28 with TRBJ1-1; 7 bases agree with TRBD1. V lost 7 bases, J lost 0 bases, and 14 bases stayed unmatched. This CDR3 has 17 residues. Germline V CDR1 and CDR2: MDHEN, SYDVKM. CDR3 in amino acids: CASNLRDRVGMNTEAFF. The CDR3 nucleotides are TGTGCCAGCAACCTCCGGGACAGAGTCGGTATGAACACTGAAGCTTTCTTT.

This chain connects TRBV7-2 to TRBJ2-3; D unresolved. V lost 5 bases, J lost 0 bases, and 6 bases lay in between. The CDR3 loop spans 13 amino acids. From germline, CDR1 is SGHTA and CDR2 FQGNSA. The CDR3 region is CASSTPSTDTQYF. The CDR3 DNA follows: TGTGCCAGCAGCACCCCAAGCACAGATACGCAGTATTTT.

The chain links TRBV6-2 or TRBV6-3 to TRBJ2-3, with TRBD2 as a possible D gene (6 bases). The CDR3 length is 11 residues. The germline V gene has CDR1 MNHEY and CDR2 SVGEGT. Trimming cost V 6 bases and J 10 bases, with 11 bases left between them. CDR3 protein: CASRPGEAQYF. CDR3 DNA sequence: TGTGCCAGCAGGCCGGGAGAGGCGCAGTATTTT.

The chain couples TRBV12-3 or TRBV12-4 to TRBJ1-2; the D gene is possibly TRBD1 (5 bases). V lost 3 bases and J 0 bases, leaving 8 bases between the germline ends. The CDR3 has 14 amino acids. CDR3 DNA: TGTGCCAGCAGTTTGTCAGGGACTAACTATGGCTACACCTTC. It is translated as CASSLSGTNYGYTF.

The J gene is TRBJ2-1, the V gene TRBV27; TRBD2 matches at 9 bases. V was clipped by 2 bases and J by 5 bases; unmatched bases: 4. Germline V gives CDR1 MNHEY, CDR2 SMNVEV (reference sequence). The CDR3 contains 15 residues. Here the CDR3 DNA reads TGTGCCAGCAGTTTACAGGAGCGGGGGGACAATGAGCAGTTCTTC. As protein: CASSLQERGDNEQFF.

This clonotype appeared a few times. The genes are TRBV6-2 or TRBV6-3 and TRBJ2-7, with TRBD1 matching 7 bases. The CDR3 consists of 15 residues. The V and J ends lost 2 bases and 1 base, in that order; junction bases with no gene match: 5. In germline, CDR1 is MNHEY, CDR2 SVGEGT. CDR3 protein: CASSYGQVKSYEQYF. CDR3 DNA sequence: TGTGCCAGCAGTTACGGACAGGTGAAATCCTACGAGCAGTACTTC.

In this sample, this clonotype turned up a few times. The chain recombines TRBV10-3 with TRBJ1-1, with 7 bases lining up with TRBD1. Per the germline V gene, CDR1 is ENHRY and CDR2 is SYGVKD. The CDR3 runs to 16 residues. The V and J ends lost 4 bases and 1 base, in that order; junction bases with no gene match: 9. The CDR3 DNA reads as TGTGCCATCAGTGGTTTCCGGACAGGCACGAACACTGAAGCTTTCTTT. Encoded protein: CAISGFRTGTNTEAFF.